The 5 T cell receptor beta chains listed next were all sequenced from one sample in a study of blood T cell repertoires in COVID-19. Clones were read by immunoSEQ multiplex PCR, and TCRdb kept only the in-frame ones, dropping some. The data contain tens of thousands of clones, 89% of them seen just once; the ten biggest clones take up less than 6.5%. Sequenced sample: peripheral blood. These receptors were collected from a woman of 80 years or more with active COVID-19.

The CDR3 reads CASSIGSAPRQGSDYEQYF. The CDR3 nucleotides are TGTGCCAGTAGTATAGGTTCGGCCCCGAGGCAGGGGAGTGACTACGAGCAGTACTTC. The chain carries TRBV19 and TRBJ2-7, with D tentatively TRBD1 (6 bases). This CDR3 comprises 19 residues. Trimming removed 1 base from V and 3 bases from J, with 25 bases in between. Germline CDR1 and CDR2: LNHDA and SQIVND (reference sequence). Full variable domain (outside the CDR3, taken from reference TRBV19 and TRBJ2-7): DGGITQSPKYLFRKEGQNVTLSCEQNLNHDAMYWYRQDPGQGLRLIYYSQIVNDFQKGDIAEGYSVSREKKESFPLTVTSAQKNPTAFYLCASSIGSAPRQGSDYEQYFGPGTRLTVT.

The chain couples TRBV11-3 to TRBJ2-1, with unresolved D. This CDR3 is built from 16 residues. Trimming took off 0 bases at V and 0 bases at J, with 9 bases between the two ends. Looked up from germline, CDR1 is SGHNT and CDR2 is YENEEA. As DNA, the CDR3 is TGTGCCAGCAGCTTAGAATCCCCCAGCTCCTACAATGAGCAGTTCTTC. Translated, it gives CASSLESPSSYNEQFF.

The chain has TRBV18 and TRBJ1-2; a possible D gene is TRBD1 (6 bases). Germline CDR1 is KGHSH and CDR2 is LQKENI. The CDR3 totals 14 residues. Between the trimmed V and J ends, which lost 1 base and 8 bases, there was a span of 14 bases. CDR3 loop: CASSPRDTRRGYTF. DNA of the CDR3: TGTGCCAGCTCACCACGGGACACTAGACGGGGCTACACCTTC.

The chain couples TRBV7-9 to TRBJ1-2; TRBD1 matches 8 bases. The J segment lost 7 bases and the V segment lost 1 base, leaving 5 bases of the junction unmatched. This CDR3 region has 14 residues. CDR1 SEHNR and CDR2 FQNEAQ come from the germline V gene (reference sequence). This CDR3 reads CASSLDRGSGGYTF. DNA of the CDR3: TGTGCCAGCAGCTTAGACAGGGGGAGTGGTGGCTACACCTTC.

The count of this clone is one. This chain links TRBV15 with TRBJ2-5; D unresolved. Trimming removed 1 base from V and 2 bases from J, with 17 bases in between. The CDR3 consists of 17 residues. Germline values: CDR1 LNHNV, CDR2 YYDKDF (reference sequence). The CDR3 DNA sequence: TGTGCCACCAGCAGAGTGGGCGCGTTGTTTGGGCAAGAGACCCAGTACTTC. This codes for CATSRVGALFGQETQYF.